This T cell receptor beta chain was observed in a study of long-term antiretroviral therapy in people with HIV. Broader study findings: Versus controls, repertoires in people with HIV had narrower CDR3 length ranges. The study collected blood between the mid-2000s and the late 2010s, possibly under older ART regimens.

Specimens carried about 0.85-10 million cryopreserved PBMC before DNA extraction. CDR3 length equals 14 residues. Looked up from germline, CDR1 is MDHEN and CDR2 is SYDVKM. Trimming removed 5 bases from V and 2 bases from J; junction bases left unmatched: 6. The assay used was immunoSEQ (version v3.0), run at survey level. TCRdb keeps only in-frame clones here, not all; method: immunoSEQ multiplex PCR. The repertoire holds fewer than 40,000 clones, almost 97% seen once, with around 3.1% in the top ten. Note on this clone: What it binds is unknown.

The source is a man aged 25 to 40 with HIV. J is TRBJ2-7 and V is TRBV28, with 7 bases aligning to TRBD2. The specimen comprised unsorted PBMCs, sampled 6.9 years after starting antiretroviral therapy. CDR3 nucleotide sequence: TGTGCCAGCAGTCCTCTGAGCGGGGCCTACGAGCAGTACTTC. Protein product: CASSPLSGAYEQYF.